The following is a TCR beta chain sequence with its context. Its cognate antigen is unknown. The record originates from a study of cytomegalovirus exposure and HLA in healthy donors. V lost 2 bases and J lost 6; bases outside the gene matches: 5. The germline V gene encodes CDR1 SNHLY and CDR2 FYNNEI. This CDR3 has 15 residues. Measured with immunoSEQ multiplex PCR; TCRdb has only the in-frame clones, and not every one. The sample shows over 150,000 clones, approximately 84% of them seen only once. General study findings and limits: First-cohort TCR clusters tended to co-occur in the approximately 110 validation repertoires, a later analysis found.

V is TRBV2 and J is TRBJ2-1; TRBD2 aligns across 9 bases. The sample consisted of PBMCs. This TCR was recovered from a woman aged 18-30 years in good health and CMV-seropositive. The DNA for the CDR3 is TGTGCCAGCAGTGAATTGCGGGGGGGCCTCAATGAGCAGTTCTTC. Translated: CASSELRGGLNEQFF.